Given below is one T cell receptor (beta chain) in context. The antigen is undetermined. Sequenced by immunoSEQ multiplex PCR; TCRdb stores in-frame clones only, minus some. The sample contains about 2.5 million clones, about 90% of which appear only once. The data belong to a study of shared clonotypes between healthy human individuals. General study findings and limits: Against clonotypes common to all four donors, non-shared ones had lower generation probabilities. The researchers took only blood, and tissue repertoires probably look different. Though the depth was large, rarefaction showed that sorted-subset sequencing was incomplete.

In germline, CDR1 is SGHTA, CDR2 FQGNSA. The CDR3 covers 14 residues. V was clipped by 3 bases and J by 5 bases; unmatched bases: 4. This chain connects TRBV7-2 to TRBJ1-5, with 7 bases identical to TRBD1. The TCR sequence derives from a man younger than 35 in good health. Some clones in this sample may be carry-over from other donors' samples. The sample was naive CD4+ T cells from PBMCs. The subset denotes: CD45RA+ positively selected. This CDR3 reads CASSLTGTDQPQHF. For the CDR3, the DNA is TGTGCCAGCAGCTTGACCGGGACAGATCAGCCCCAGCATTTT.